This TCR beta chain came from a study of cytomegalovirus exposure and HLA in healthy donors. This CDR3 contains 15 residues. Losses at the gene ends were 0 bases for V and 5 bases for J; bases not matched to a gene: 4. CDR1 and CDR2 (germline): GTSNPN, SVGIG (reference sequence). Amplification used 60 Vbeta primers and 13 Jbeta primers. TCRdb's table, derived via immunoSEQ multiplex PCR, lists solely in-frame clones and lacks some. The data contain about 70,000 clones, roughly 81% of them singletons. Sequencing input: PBMCs. The TCR was taken from a human donor in good health. V and J are TRBV30 and TRBJ2-3, with 11 bases lining up with TRBD1. The CDR3 reads CAWSVGQGAGDTQYF. The CDR3 nucleotides are TGTGCCTGGAGTGTCGGACAGGGGGCGGGAGATACGCAGTATTTT.